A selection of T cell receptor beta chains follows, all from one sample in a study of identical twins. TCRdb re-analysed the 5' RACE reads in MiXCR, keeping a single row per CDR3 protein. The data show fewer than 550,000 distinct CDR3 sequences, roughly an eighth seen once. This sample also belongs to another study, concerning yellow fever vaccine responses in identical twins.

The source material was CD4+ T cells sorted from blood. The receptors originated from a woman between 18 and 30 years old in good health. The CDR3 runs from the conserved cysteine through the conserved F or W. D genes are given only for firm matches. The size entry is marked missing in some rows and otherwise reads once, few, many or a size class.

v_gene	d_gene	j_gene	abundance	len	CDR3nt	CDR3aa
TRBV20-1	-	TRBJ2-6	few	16	TGCAGTGCTAAGACAGCTAGAAGCTCTGGGGCCAACGTCCTGACTTTC	CSAKTARSSGANVLTF
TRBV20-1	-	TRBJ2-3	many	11	TGCAGTGCCCGGTTCATAGATACGCAGTATTTT	CSARFIDTQYF
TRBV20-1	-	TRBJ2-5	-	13	TGCAGTGCAAAGACACCGTACCAAGAGACCCAGTACTTC	CSAKTPYQETQYF
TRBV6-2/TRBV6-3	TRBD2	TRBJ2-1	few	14	TGTGCCACCTATGACCGGGGAGGGTACAATGAGCAGTTCTTC	CATYDRGGYNEQFF
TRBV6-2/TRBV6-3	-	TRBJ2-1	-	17	TGTGCCAGCAGTTATATTCGCGCCTTAGGCTCCTACAATGAGCAGTTCTTC	CASSYIRALGSYNEQFF
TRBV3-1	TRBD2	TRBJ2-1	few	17	TGTGCCAGCAGTCCCCTCCTCGGGGCGGGAGGGGGGAATGAGCAGTTCTTC	CASSPLLGAGGGNEQFF
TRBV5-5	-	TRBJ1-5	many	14	TGTGCCAGCAGCTTGGAGTATAGCAATCAGCCCCAGCATTTT	CASSLEYSNQPQHF
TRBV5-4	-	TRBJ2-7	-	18	TGTGCCAGCAGCTTGGGAGGCACCGGGAGGCAGGGGTCCTACGAGCAGTACTTC	CASSLGGTGRQGSYEQYF
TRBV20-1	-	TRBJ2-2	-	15	TGCAGTGCTCCCATAGGGTCAGCGAACACCGGGGAGCTGTTTTTT	CSAPIGSANTGELFF
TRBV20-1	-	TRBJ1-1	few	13	TGCAGTGCTGGATTAATAGTGAACACTGAAGCTTTCTTT	CSAGLIVNTEAFF
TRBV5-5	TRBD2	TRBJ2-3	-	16	TGTGCCAGCGTAAGGGGGGATAGCGGGAGTTCAGATACGCAGTATTTT	CASVRGDSGSSDTQYF
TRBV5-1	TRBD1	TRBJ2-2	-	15	TGCGCCAGCAGCCGGGACAGGGCCCACACCGGGGAGCTGTTTTTT	CASSRDRAHTGELFF
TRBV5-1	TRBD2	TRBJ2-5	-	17	TGCGCCAGCAGCTTGGGGTCTAGCGGGACTTTGGATGAGACCCAGTACTTC	CASSLGSSGTLDETQYF
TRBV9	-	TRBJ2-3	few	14	TGTGCCAGCAGTTTAGGGTGGGTAGGAGATACGCAGTATTTT	CASSLGWVGDTQYF
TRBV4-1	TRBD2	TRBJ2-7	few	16	TGCGCCAGCAGCCAAGAAGCCGGGACTAGAGCCTACGAGCAGTACTTC	CASSQEAGTRAYEQYF
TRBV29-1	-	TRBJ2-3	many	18	TGCAGCGTTGAAGGTCCCAGGGGGTCGGGAGGGAGCACAGATACGCAGTATTTT	CSVEGPRGSGGSTDTQYF
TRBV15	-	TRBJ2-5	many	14	TGTGCCACCAGCAGAGATCGAAGAGAGGAGACCCAGTACTTC	CATSRDRREETQYF
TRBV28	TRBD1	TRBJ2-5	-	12	TGTGCCACCCAGACAGGGCAGGGGACCCAGTACTTC	CATQTGQGTQYF
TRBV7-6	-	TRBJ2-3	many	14	TGTGCCAGCAGCGCGTCGGGATTCACAGATACGCAGTATTTT	CASSASGFTDTQYF
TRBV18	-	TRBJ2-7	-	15	TGTGCCAGCTCACCACCAACTTTCTATCGGGACGAGCAGTACTTC	CASSPPTFYRDEQYF
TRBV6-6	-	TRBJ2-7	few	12	TGTGCCAGCAGCGGCAGTCCATACGAGCAGTACTTC	CASSGSPYEQYF
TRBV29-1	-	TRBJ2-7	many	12	TGCAGCGTGCGAGACGGGGGTAACGAGCAGTACTTC	CSVRDGGNEQYF
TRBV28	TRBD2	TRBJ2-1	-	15	TGTGCCAGCAGTTTAGCGGGACTAGTATACAATGAGCAGTTCTTC	CASSLAGLVYNEQFF
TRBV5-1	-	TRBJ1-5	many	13	TGCGCCAGCAGCTTGGACAGGAATCAGCCCCAGCATTTT	CASSLDRNQPQHF
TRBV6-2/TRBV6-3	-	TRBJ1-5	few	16	TGTGCCAGCAGCCCCTACGGTGTGGTCAGCAATCAGCCCCAGCATTTT	CASSPYGVVSNQPQHF
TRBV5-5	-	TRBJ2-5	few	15	TGTGCCAGCAGCTTTATGTTTCCGGGAGAAGAGACCCAGTACTTC	CASSFMFPGEETQYF
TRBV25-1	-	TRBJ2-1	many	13	TGTGCCAGCAGTGCCCCCCCTGGTGTTGAGCAGTTCTTC	CASSAPPGVEQFF
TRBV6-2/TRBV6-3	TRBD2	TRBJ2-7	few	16	TGTGCCAGCAGTTACCCCTGGACTAGCGGCTCCTACGAGCAGTACTTC	CASSYPWTSGSYEQYF
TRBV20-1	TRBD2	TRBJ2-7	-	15	TGCAGTGCTCCGCCCGTTAGCGGGGGGGCCTACGAGCAGTACTTC	CSAPPVSGGAYEQYF
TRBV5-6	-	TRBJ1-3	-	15	TGTGCCAGCAGCTGGCGGGGGGCGACTGGAAACACCATATATTTT	CASSWRGATGNTIYF
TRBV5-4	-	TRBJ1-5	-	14	TGTGCCAGCAGCTTGGCGCCATTGGAGCAGCCCCAGCATTTT	CASSLAPLEQPQHF
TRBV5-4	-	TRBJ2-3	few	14	TGTGCCAGCAAACCGCAGGGCGGCACAGATACGCAGTATTTT	CASKPQGGTDTQYF
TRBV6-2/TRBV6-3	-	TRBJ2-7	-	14	TGTGCCAGCCGGGTAATCGGGAACTCCTACGAGCAGTACTTC	CASRVIGNSYEQYF
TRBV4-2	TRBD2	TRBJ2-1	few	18	TGTGCCAGCAGCCAAGATCTTTCCGGACTAGCGATCTACAATGAGCAGTTCTTC	CASSQDLSGLAIYNEQFF
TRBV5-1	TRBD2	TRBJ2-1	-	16	TGCGCCAGCAGCTTGGAACTAGCGGGTTCCTACAATGAGCAGTTCTTC	CASSLELAGSYNEQFF
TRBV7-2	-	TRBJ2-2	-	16	TGTGCCAGCGGCAATCCCCGGGGTGGGAACACCGGGGAGCTGTTTTTT	CASGNPRGGNTGELFF
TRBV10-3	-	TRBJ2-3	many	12	TGTGCCATCAGTGACAGGGGAGATACGCAGTATTTT	CAISDRGDTQYF
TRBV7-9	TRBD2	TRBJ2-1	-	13	TGTGCCAGCAGCCCCGGGAGGGGAGTGGAGCAGTTCTTC	CASSPGRGVEQFF
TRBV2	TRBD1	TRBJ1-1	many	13	TGTGCCAGCCGGACAGGGGGTTGGGGTGAAGCTTTCTTT	CASRTGGWGEAFF
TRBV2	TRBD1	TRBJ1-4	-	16	TGTGCCAGCAGTCGATCACCGGGACAGGGGGGTGAAAAACTGTTTTTT	CASSRSPGQGGEKLFF
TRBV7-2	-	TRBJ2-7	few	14	TGTGCCAGCAGCTCCGGCTGGAGTCGAAACGAGCAGTACTTC	CASSSGWSRNEQYF
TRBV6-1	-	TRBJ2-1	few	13	TGTGCCAGCGGATCCGGGACATACAATGAGCAGTTCTTC	CASGSGTYNEQFF
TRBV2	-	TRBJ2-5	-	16	TGTGCCAGCAGTGAAATAGGAACAGAGAACCGGTTGGCCCAGTACTTC	CASSEIGTENRLAQYF
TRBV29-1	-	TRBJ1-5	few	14	TGCAGCGTTGCGTTGGGTGGCAGGGATCAGCCCCAGCATTTT	CSVALGGRDQPQHF
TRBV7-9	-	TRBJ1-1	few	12	TGTGCCAGCAGCCATAGAAACACTGAAGCTTTCTTT	CASSHRNTEAFF
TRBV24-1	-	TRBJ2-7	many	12	TGTGCCACCAGTGCGGACCCCTACGAGCAGTACTTC	CATSADPYEQYF
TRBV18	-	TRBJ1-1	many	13	TGTGCCAGCTCACCACCGACGCTGCCTGAAGCTTTCTTT	CASSPPTLPEAFF